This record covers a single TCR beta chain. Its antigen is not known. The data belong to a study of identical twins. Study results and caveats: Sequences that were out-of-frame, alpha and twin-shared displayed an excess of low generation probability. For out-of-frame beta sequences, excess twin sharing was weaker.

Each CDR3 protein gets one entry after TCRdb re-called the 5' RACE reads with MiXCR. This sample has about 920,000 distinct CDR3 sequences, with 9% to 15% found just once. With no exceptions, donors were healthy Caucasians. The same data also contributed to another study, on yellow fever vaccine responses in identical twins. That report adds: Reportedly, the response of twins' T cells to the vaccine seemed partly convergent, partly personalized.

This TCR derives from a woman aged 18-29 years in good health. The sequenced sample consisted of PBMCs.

The CDR3 reads CAISGQSQETQYF. Written as DNA, the CDR3 is TGTGCCATCAGTGGACAGAGCCAAGAGACCCAGTACTTC. The chain links TRBV10-3 to TRBJ2-5; tentatively, D is TRBD1 (5 bases). The CDR3 is 13 amino acids. Trimming removed 4 bases from V and 1 base from J, with 7 bases in between. The germline V gene encodes CDR1 ENHRY and CDR2 SYGVKD.